The source of this T cell receptor (beta chain) is a study of OX40 agonist ivuxolimab in advanced cancers. Overall study: In this cohort, patients received ivuxolimab, an agonistic anti-OX40 (CD134) antibody. Every 2 weeks, patients received ivuxolimab intravenously, dosed at 0.01 to 10 mg/kg. Of the patients, three showed partial responses, one with hepatocellular carcinoma and two with cutaneous melanoma.

Germline V gene data show CDR1 as LNHDA and CDR2 as SQIVND (reference sequence). The CDR3 length is 12 residues. V dropped 4 bases and J dropped 8 bases, with 11 bases sitting between them. This clone came up a few times. The antigen is unknown. Assay: immunoSEQ multiplex PCR; the TCRdb copy retains only in-frame clones and omits some. In the table there are tens of thousands of clones, roughly four fifths of which are singletons. Whole-study results and caveats: Partial responders at 0.1-3.0 mg/kg had among the lowest clonal expansion.

The clonotype comes from an adult with an advanced solid tumor such as melanoma, head and neck, liver or kidney cancer. Sequencing used CD4+ or CD8+ T cells sorted from blood, obtained in a trial of the OX40 agonist ivuxolimab. The genes are TRBV19 and TRBJ1-2, with D unclear. The chain's CDR3 is CASSTRTLGYTF. The CDR3 nucleotides are TGTGCCAGTAGTACCCGTACTCTGGGCTACACCTTC.